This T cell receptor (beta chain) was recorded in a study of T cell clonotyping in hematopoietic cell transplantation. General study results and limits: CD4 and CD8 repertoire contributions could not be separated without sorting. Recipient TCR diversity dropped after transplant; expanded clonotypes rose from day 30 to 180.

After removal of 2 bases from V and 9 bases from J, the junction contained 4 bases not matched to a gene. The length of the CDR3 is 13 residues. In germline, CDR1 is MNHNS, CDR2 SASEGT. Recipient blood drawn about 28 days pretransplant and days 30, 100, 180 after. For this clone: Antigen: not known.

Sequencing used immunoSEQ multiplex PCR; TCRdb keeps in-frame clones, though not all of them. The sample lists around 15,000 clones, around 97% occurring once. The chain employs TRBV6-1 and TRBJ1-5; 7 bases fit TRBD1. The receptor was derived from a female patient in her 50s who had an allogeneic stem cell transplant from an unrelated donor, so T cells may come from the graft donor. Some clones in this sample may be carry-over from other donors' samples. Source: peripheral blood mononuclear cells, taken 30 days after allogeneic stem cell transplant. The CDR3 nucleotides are TGTGCCAGCAGTGAAAGCCAGGGGGTGCCCCAGCATTTT. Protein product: CASSESQGVPQHF.